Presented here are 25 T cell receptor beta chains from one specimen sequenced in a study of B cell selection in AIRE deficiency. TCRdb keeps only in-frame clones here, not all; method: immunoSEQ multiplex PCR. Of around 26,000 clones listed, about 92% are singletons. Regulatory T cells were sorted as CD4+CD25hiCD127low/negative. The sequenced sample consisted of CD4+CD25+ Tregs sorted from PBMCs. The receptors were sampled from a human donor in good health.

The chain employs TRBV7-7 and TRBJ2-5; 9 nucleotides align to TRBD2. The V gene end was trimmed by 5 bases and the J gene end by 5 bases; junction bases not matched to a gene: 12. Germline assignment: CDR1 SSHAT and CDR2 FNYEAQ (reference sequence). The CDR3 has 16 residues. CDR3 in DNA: TGTGCCAGCAGCCCCTGGGGCGGGGGGGCGGATGAGACCCAGTACTTC. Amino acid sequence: CASSPWGGGADETQYF.

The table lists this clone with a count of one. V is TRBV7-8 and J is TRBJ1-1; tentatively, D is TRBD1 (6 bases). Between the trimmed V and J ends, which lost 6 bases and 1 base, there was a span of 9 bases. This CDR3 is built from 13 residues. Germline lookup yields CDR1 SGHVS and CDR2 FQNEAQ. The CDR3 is CASRRGGNTEAFF. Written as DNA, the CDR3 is TGTGCCAGCAGGAGGGGGGGGAACACTGAAGCTTTCTTT.

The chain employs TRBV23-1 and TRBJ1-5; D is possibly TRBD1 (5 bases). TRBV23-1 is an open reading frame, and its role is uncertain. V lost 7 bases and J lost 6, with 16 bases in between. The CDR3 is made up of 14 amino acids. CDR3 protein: CASTMRGRGQPQHF. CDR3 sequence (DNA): TGCGCCAGCACCATGCGGGGACGGGGTCAGCCCCAGCATTTT.

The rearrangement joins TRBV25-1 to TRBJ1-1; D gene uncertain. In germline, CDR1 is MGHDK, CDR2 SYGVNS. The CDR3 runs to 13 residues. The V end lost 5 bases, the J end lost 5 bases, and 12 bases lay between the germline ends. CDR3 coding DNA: TGTGCCAGCAGTCGGCAACGTCGGACTGAAGCTTTCTTT. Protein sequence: CASSRQRRTEAFF.

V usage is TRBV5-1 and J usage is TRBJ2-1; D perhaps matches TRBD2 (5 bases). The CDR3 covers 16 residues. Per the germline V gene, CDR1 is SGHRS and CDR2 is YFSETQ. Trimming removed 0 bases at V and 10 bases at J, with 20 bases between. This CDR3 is CASSLVGKGKEIEQFF. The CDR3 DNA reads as TGCGCCAGCAGCTTGGTCGGGAAGGGTAAGGAGATCGAGCAGTTCTTC.

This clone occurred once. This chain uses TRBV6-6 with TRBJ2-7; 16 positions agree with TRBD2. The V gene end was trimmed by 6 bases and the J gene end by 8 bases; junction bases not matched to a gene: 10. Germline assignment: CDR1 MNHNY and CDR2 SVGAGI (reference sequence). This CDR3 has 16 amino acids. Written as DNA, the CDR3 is TGTGCCAGCAGCCCCCCGGGACTAGCGGGGGGGCCGCAGCAGTACTTC. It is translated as CASSPPGLAGGPQQYF.

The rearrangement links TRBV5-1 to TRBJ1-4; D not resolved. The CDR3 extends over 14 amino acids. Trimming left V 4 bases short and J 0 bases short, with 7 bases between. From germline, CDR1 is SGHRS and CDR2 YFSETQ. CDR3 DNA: TGCGCCAGCAGCAGGACTTCAACTAATGAAAAACTGTTTTTT. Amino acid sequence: CASSRTSTNEKLFF.

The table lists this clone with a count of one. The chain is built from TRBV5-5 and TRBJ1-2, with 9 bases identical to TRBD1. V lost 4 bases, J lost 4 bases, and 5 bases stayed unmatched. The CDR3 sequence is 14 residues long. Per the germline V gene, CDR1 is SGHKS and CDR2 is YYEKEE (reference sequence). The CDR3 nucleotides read TGTGCCAGCAGCCGGACAGGGGCGTCCTATGGCTACACCTTC. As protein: CASSRTGASYGYTF.

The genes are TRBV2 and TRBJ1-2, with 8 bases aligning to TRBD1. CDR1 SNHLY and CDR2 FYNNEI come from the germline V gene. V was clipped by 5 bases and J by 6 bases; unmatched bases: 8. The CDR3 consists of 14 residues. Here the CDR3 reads CASSFTGTGNGYTF. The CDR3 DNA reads TGTGCCAGCAGTTTTACTGGGACAGGCAATGGCTACACCTTC.

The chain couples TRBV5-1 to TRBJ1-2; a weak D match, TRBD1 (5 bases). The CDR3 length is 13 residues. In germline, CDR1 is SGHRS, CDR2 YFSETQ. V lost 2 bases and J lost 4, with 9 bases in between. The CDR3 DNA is TGCGCCAGCAGCTTAGCAGGGCGCTATGGCTACACCTTC. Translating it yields CASSLAGRYGYTF. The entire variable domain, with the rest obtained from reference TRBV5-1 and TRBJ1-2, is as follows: KAGVTQTPRYLIKTRGQQVTLSCSPISGHRSVSWYQQTPGQGLQFLFEYFSETQRNKGNFPGRFSGRQFSNSRSEMNVSTLELGDSALYLCASSLAGRYGYTFGSGTRLTVV.

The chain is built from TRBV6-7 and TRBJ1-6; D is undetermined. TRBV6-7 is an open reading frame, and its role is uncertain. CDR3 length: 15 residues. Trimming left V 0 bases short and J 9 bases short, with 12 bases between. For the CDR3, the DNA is TGTGCCAGCAGTTACTCTTCCCGTGATGGTTCACCCCTCCACTTT. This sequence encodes CASSYSSRDGSPLHF.

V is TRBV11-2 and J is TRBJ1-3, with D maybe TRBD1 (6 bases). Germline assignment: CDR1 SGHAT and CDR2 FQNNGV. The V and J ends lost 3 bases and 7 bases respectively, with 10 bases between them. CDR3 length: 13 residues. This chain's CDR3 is CASSLGQLNTIYF. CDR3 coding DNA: TGTGCCAGCAGCTTGGGACAACTTAACACCATATATTTT.

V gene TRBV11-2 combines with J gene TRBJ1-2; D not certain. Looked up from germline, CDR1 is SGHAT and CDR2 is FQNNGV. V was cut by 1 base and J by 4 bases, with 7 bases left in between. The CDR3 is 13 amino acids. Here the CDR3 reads CASSLGRTYGYTF. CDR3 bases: TGTGCCAGCAGCTTAGGCAGGACCTATGGCTACACCTTC.

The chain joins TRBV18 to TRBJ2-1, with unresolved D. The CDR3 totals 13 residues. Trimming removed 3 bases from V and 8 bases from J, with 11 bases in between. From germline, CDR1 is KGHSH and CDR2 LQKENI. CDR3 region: CASSPLVDYEQFF. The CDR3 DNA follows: TGTGCCAGCTCACCGTTAGTAGATTATGAGCAGTTCTTC. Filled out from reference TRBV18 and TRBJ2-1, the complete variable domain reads NAGVMQNPRHLVRRRGQEARLRCSPMKGHSHVYWYRQLPEEGLKFMVYLQKENIIDESGMPKERFSAEFPKEGPSILRIQQVVRGDSAAYFCASSPLVDYEQFFGPGTRLTVL.

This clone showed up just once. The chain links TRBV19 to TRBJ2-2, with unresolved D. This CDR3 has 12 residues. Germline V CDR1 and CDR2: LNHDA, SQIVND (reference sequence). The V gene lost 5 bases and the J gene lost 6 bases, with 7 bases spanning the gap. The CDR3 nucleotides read TGTGCCAGTAGTCCAGAGGCCGGGGAGCTGTTTTTT. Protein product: CASSPEAGELFF.

The CDR3 DNA reads as TGTGCAAGTCGCTCGACAGGCGCGGGGGACAATGAGCAGTTCTTC. Translating gives CASRSTGAGDNEQFF. V and J are TRBV12-2 and TRBJ2-1; the listed D gene, TRBD2, was not tested against the DNA. TRBV12-2 corresponds to a pseudogene. The CDR3 runs 15 residues.

In nucleotides, the CDR3 is TGCGCCAGCAGCACCGGACAGGGGGCAATTGGCTACACCTTC. Translation gives CASSTGQGAIGYTF. This chain connects TRBV5-1 to TRBJ1-2; 11 bases line up with TRBD1. V lost 4 bases to trimming and J lost 7 bases; unmatched junction nucleotides: 6. Germline values: CDR1 SGHRS, CDR2 YFSETQ. The CDR3 is 14 residues long.

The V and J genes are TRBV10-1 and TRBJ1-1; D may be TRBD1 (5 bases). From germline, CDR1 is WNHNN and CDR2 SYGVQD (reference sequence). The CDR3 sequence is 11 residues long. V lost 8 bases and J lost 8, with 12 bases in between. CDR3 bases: TGCGCCAGCTCGAGGGGCAGGGAAGCTTTCTTT. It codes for CASSRGREAFF.

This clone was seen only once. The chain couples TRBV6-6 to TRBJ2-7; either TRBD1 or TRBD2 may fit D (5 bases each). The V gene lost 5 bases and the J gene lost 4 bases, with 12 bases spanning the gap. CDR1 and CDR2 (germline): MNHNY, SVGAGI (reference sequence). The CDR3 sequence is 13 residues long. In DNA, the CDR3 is TGTGCCAGCAGTGGGACGGTTCAATACGAGCAGTACTTC. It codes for CASSGTVQYEQYF.

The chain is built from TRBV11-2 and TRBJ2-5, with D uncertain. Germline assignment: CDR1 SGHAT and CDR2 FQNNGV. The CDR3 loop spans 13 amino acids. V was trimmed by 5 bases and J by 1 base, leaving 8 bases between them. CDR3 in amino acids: CASSQGSQETQYF. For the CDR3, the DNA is TGTGCCAGCAGCCAAGGAAGCCAAGAGACCCAGTACTTC.

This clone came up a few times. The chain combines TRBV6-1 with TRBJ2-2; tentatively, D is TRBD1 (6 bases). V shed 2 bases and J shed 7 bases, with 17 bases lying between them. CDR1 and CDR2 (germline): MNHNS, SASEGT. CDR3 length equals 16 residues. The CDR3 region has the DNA TGTGCCAGCAGTGAACACAGGGAAAGGTTCGGCGGGGAGCTGTTTTTT. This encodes CASSEHRERFGGELFF.

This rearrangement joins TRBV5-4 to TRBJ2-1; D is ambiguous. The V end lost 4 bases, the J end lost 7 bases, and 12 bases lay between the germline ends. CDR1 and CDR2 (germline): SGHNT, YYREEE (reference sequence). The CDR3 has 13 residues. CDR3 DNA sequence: TGTGCCAGCAGCGAGGCAGGCGTAAATGAGCAGTTCTTC. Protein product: CASSEAGVNEQFF.

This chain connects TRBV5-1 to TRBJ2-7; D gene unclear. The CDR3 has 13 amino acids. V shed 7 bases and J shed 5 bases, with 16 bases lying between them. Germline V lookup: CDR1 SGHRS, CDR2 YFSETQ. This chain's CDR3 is CASRSGDRHEQYF. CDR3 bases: TGCGCCAGCCGCTCTGGCGATAGGCACGAGCAGTACTTC.

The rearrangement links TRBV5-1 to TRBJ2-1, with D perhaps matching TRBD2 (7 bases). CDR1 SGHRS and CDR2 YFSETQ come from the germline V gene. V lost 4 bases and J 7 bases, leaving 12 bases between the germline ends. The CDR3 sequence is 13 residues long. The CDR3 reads CASSGGARNEQFF. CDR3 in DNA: TGCGCCAGCAGCGGGGGGGCTCGAAATGAGCAGTTCTTC. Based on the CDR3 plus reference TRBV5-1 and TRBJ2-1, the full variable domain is KAGVTQTPRYLIKTRGQQVTLSCSPISGHRSVSWYQQTPGQGLQFLFEYFSETQRNKGNFPGRFSGRQFSNSRSEMNVSTLELGDSALYLCASSGGARNEQFFGPGTRLTVL.

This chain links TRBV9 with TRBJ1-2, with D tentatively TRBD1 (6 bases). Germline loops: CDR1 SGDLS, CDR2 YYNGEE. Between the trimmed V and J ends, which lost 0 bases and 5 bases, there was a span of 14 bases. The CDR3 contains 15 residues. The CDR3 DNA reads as TGTGCCAGCAGCGTAGATCTAGGGGGAGGATATGGCTACACCTTC. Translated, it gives CASSVDLGGGYGYTF.